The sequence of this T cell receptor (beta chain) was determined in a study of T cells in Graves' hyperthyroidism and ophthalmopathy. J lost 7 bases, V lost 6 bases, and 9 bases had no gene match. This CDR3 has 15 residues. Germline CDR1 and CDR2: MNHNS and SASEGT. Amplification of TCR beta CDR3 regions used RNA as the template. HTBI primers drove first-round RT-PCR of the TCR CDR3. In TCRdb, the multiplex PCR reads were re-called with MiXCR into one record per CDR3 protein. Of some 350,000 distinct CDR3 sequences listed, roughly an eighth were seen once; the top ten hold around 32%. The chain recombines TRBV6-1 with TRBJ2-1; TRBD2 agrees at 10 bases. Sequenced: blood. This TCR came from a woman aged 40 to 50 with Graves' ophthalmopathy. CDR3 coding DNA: TGTGCCAGCAGCAAGCGGGAGGGGAGGTTTAATGAGCAGTTCTTC. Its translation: CASSKREGRFNEQFF.